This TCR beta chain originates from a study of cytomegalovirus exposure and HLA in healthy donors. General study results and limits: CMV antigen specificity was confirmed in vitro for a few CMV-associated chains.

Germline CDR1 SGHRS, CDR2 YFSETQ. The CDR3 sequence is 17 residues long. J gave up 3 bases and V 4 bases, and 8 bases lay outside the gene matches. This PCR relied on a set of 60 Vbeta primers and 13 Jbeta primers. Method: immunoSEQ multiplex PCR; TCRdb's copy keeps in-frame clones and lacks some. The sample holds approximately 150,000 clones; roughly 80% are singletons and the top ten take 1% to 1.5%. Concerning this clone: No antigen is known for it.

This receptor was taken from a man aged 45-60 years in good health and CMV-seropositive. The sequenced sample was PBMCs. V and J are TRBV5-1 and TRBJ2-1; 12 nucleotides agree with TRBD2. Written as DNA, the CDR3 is TGCGCCAGCAGCCTCCGACTAGCGGGGGCCAACTACAATGAGCAGTTCTTC. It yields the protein CASSLRLAGANYNEQFF. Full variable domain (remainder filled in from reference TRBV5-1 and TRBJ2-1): KAGVTQTPRYLIKTRGQQVTLSCSPISGHRSVSWYQQTPGQGLQFLFEYFSETQRNKGNFPGRFSGRQFSNSRSEMNVSTLELGDSALYLCASSLRLAGANYNEQFFGPGTRLTVL.